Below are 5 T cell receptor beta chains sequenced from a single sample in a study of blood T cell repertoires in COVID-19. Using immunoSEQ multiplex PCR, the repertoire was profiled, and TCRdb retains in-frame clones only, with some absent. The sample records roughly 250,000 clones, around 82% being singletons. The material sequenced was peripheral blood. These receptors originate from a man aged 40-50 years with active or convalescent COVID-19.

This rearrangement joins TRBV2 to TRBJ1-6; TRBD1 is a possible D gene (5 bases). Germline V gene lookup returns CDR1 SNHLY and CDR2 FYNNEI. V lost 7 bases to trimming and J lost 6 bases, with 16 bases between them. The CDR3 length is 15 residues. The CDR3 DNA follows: TGTGCCAGCAAGACAGACCGTTTAATTAATTCACCCCTCCACTTT. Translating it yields CASKTDRLINSPLHF.

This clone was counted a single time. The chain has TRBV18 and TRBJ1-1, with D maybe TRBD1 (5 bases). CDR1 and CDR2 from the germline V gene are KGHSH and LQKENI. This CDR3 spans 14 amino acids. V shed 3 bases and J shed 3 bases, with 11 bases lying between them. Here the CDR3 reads CASSPGLGDTEAFF. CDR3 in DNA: TGTGCCAGCTCACCGGGACTGGGGGACACTGAAGCTTTCTTT.

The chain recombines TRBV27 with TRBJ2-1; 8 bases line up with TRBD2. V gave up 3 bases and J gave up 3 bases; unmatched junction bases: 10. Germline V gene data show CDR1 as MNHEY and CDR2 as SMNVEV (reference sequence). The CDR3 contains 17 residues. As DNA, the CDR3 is TGTGCCAGCAGTTTCCCGCCCCCTGCGGGAGGCTACAATGAGCAGTTCTTC. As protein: CASSFPPPAGGYNEQFF.

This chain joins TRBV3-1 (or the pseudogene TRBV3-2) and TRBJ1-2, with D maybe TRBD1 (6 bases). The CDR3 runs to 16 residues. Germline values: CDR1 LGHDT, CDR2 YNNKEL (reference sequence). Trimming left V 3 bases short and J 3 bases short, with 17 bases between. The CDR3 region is CASSQVGGGLDYGYTF. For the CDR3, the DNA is TGTGCCAGCAGCCAGGTAGGGGGTGGTCTGGACTATGGCTACACCTTC.

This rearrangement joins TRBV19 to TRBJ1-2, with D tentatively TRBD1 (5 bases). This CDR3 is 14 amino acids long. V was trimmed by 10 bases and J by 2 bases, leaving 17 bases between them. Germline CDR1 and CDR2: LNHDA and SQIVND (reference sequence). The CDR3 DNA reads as TGTGCCACCACGGTCGGGGGTTCAAACTATGGCTACACCTTC. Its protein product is CATTVGGSNYGYTF.